Below are 23 T cell receptor beta chains sequenced from a single sample in a study of PD-1 blockade in classical Hodgkin lymphoma. As for time point: cycle 4 day 1 (C4D1), after five to seven weeks of nivolumab. Patients all relapsed after autologous stem cell transplantation, and there was variation in brentuximab vedotin exposure. Profiling relied on immunoSEQ multiplex PCR, and the TCRdb table lists in-frame clones only, not all of them. The sample holds some 48,000 clones, about 80% seen once. This specimen was peripheral blood mononuclear cells (PBMCs), taken before the fourth cycle of nivolumab. The receptors were gathered from a human donor with classical Hodgkin lymphoma.

The chain joins TRBV11-3 to TRBJ1-2; D ambiguous. This CDR3 region has 13 residues. CDR1 and CDR2 (germline): SGHNT, YENEEA. V was cut by 5 bases and J by 7 bases, with 14 bases left in between. For the CDR3, the DNA is TGTGCCAGCAGCCATCCTTCATCGTTTGGCTACACCTTC. This gives the protein CASSHPSSFGYTF. Full variable domain (missing parts from reference TRBV11-3 and TRBJ1-2): EAGVVQSPRYKIIEKKQPVAFWCNPISGHNTLYWYLQNLGQGPELLIRYENEEAVDDSQLPKDRFSAERLKGVDSTLKIQPAELGDSAVYLCASSHPSSFGYTFGSGTRLTVV.

This chain links TRBV9 with TRBJ1-2, with 7 nucleotides matching TRBD1. CDR3 size: 16 residues. V was pared by 3 bases and J by 2 bases, with 10 bases of the junction left unmatched. Germline CDR1 SGDLS, CDR2 YYNGEE. The CDR3 reads CASSAFDRVGNYGYTF. CDR3 coding DNA: TGTGCCAGCAGCGCATTTGACAGGGTTGGAAACTATGGCTACACCTTC.

This clone was observed a few times. V is TRBV30 and J is TRBJ2-2; D could derive from TRBD1 or TRBD2 (5 bases each). The CDR3 is made up of 18 amino acids. The germline V gene has CDR1 GTSNPN and CDR2 SVGIG (reference sequence). V shed 4 bases and J shed 2 bases, with 23 bases lying between them. The CDR3 DNA reads TGTGCCTGGAACCCCCGGGACCGAAGGCGTAGTAACACCGGGGAGCTGTTTTTT. Its protein product is CAWNPRDRRRSNTGELFF.

This chain joins TRBV19 and TRBJ2-2, with unresolved D. The germline V gene encodes CDR1 LNHDA and CDR2 SQIVND (reference sequence). V shed 4 bases and J shed 7 bases, with 4 bases lying between them. CDR3 length equals 11 residues. CDR3 bases: TGTGCCAGTAGTAACTACGGGGAGCTGTTTTTT. Translated, it gives CASSNYGELFF.

The chain has TRBV30 and TRBJ2-1; 8 bases are shared with TRBD2. The germline V gene encodes CDR1 GTSNPN and CDR2 SVGIG (reference sequence). V trimming: 4 bases; J trimming: 8 bases; junction bases outside the gene matches: 10. This CDR3 is 14 amino acids long. The CDR3 loop reads CAWIRSGSFYEQFF. The CDR3 nucleotides are TGTGCCTGGATAAGGAGCGGGAGCTTCTATGAGCAGTTCTTC.

The CDR3 loop is CAWSVKDFDEKLFF. The CDR3 DNA reads TGTGCCTGGAGTGTAAAGGATTTTGATGAAAAACTGTTTTTT. This rearrangement joins TRBV30 to TRBJ1-4; no firm D call. The germline V gene has CDR1 GTSNPN and CDR2 SVGIG (reference sequence). V lost 0 bases and J lost 6, with 11 bases in between. The CDR3 totals 14 residues. Filled out from reference TRBV30 and TRBJ1-4, the complete variable domain reads SQTIHQWPATLVQPVGSPLSLECTVEGTSNPNLYWYRQAAGRGLQLLFYSVGIGQISSEVPQNLSASRPQDRQFILSSKKLLLSDSGFYLCAWSVKDFDEKLFFGSGTQLSVL.

CDR3 residues: CASSPTRARETQYF. For the CDR3, the DNA is TGCGCCAGCAGCCCTACCCGGGCCCGAGAGACCCAGTACTTC. This chain joins TRBV5-1 and TRBJ2-5; D ambiguous. The CDR3 totals 14 residues. CDR1 is SGHRS, CDR2 YFSETQ, per germline. Between the trimmed V and J ends, which lost 4 bases and 4 bases, there was a span of 14 bases.

The CDR3 here is CAWSRGTSEGFF. CDR3 nucleotide sequence: TGTGCCTGGAGTCGAGGGACTTCCGAGGGTTTCTTT. The V and J genes are TRBV30 and TRBJ1-1; weak D call: TRBD1 (5 bases). Germline V gene lookup returns CDR1 GTSNPN and CDR2 SVGIG (reference sequence). The CDR3 consists of 12 residues. V gave up 2 bases and J gave up 13 bases, with 17 bases separating them.

The rearrangement links TRBV30 to TRBJ1-4, with D tentatively TRBD1 (6 bases). The CDR3 totals 13 residues. With 2 bases removed from V and 12 bases from J, the gap between germline ends came to 16 bases. Germline V CDR1 and CDR2: GTSNPN, SVGIG (reference sequence). CDR3 sequence: CAWSWQGRVELFF. CDR3 DNA: TGTGCCTGGAGTTGGCAGGGGCGGGTCGAACTGTTTTTT.

The J gene is TRBJ1-3, the V gene TRBV9; D is uncertain. This CDR3 contains 14 residues. V was pared by 0 bases and J by 0 bases, with 4 bases between. CDR1 is SGDLS, CDR2 YYNGEE, per germline. CDR3 in amino acids: CASSVGFSGNTIYF. The CDR3 DNA is TGTGCCAGCAGCGTAGGGTTCTCTGGAAACACCATATATTTT.

J is TRBJ2-2 and V is TRBV4-1; 10 bases are shared with TRBD2. The V and J ends lost 2 bases and 6 bases, in that order; junction bases with no gene match: 6. The CDR3 has 16 amino acids. Germline V gene data show CDR1 as MGHRA and CDR2 as YSYEKL. CDR3 residues: CASSQNSGRYPGELFF. In DNA, the CDR3 is TGCGCCAGCAGCCAAAATAGCGGGAGGTACCCCGGGGAGCTGTTTTTT.

In this sample, this clone turned up many times. The rearrangement uses TRBV28 and TRBJ1-5, with D possibly TRBD1 on 6 matching bases. This CDR3 has 14 residues. Germline V gives CDR1 MDHEN, CDR2 SYDVKM. V dropped 3 bases and J dropped 3 bases, with 9 bases sitting between them. DNA for the CDR3: TGTGCCAGCAGTTTCGGGGGGCTCAATCAGCCCCAGCATTTT. This translates into CASSFGGLNQPQHF.

Only a few counts were recorded for this clone. The V call is TRBV4-1, the J call TRBJ1-4; perhaps TRBD1 as D (5 bases). V lost 2 bases and J lost 8, with 12 bases in between. Looked up from germline, CDR1 is MGHRA and CDR2 is YSYEKL. The CDR3 loop spans 14 amino acids. This CDR3 is CASSQTGDGEKLFF. CDR3 bases: TGCGCCAGCAGCCAAACTGGGGACGGCGAAAAACTGTTTTTT.

The J gene is TRBJ1-2, the V gene TRBV19, with D possibly TRBD1 on 5 matching bases. The CDR3 consists of 15 residues. V was clipped by 4 bases and J by 6 bases, with 18 bases between them. The germline V gene has CDR1 LNHDA and CDR2 SQIVND (reference sequence). Here the CDR3 reads CASSRGRPEGNGYTF. The CDR3 region has the DNA TGTGCCAGTAGTAGAGGGAGGCCTGAGGGGAATGGCTACACCTTC.

In nucleotides, the CDR3 is TGTGCCAGCAGCGAACCTTTGGGGGGTACGCAGTATTTT. It codes for CASSEPLGGTQYF. The V gene is TRBV25-1, the J gene TRBJ2-3; tentatively, D is TRBD2 (6 bases). This CDR3 is built from 13 residues. Germline lookup yields CDR1 MGHDK and CDR2 SYGVNS. Between the trimmed V and J ends, which lost 6 bases and 8 bases, there was a span of 15 bases.

This clone was counted many times. V usage is TRBV30 and J usage is TRBJ2-3; maybe TRBD1 (7 bases). V lost 2 bases, J lost 2 bases, and 14 bases lay in between. The CDR3 totals 15 residues. The germline V gene has CDR1 GTSNPN and CDR2 SVGIG (reference sequence). The CDR3 DNA sequence: TGTGCCTGGAGTCAGGAGGGGGCTAACACAGATACGCAGTATTTT. It is translated as CAWSQEGANTDTQYF.

The V call is TRBV5-6, the J call TRBJ2-1; 7 nucleotides agree with TRBD2. This CDR3 has 15 residues. Germline V gene lookup returns CDR1 SGHDT and CDR2 YYEEEE. J gave up 3 bases and V 2 bases, and 5 bases lay outside the gene matches. The CDR3 DNA reads TGTGCCAGCAGCTTAAGACTAGCCCGCTACAATGAGCAGTTCTTC. Its translation: CASSLRLARYNEQFF.

The chain couples TRBV5-1 to TRBJ2-7; D might be TRBD1 (6 bases). Trimming cost V 4 bases and J 0 bases, with 20 bases left between them. Germline V gene lookup returns CDR1 SGHRS and CDR2 YFSETQ. This CDR3 region has 17 residues. The CDR3 coding sequence is TGCGCCAGCAGCCTAAACCCCCCCGGACAGCTCTCCTACGAGCAGTACTTC. The encoded protein is CASSLNPPGQLSYEQYF.

This clone was seen only once. The CDR3 reads CASSSRTGIKFSNQPQHF. CDR3 DNA: TGTGCCAGCAGCTCCCGGACAGGGATTAAGTTTAGCAATCAGCCCCAGCATTTT. The V call is TRBV7-8, the J call TRBJ1-5; 8 bases line up with TRBD1. The CDR3 consists of 18 residues. CDR1 is SGHVS, CDR2 FQNEAQ, per germline. V lost 4 bases and J lost 0; bases outside the gene matches: 11.

This clone was counted once. The chain combines TRBV4-3 with TRBJ1-5; D gene ambiguous. The CDR3 contains 17 residues. The V end lost 0 bases, the J end lost 3 bases, and 15 bases lay between the germline ends. Germline assignment: CDR1 LGHNA and CDR2 YSLEER. The CDR3 sequence: CASSQEGGLPYNQPQHF. CDR3 sequence (DNA): TGCGCCAGCAGCCAAGAAGGAGGACTACCCTACAATCAGCCCCAGCATTTT.

In DNA form, the CDR3 reads TGTGCCAGCAGTTTAAGGTTGGCGGGGGGCGAGTACAATGAGCAGTTCTTC. Translated: CASSLRLAGGEYNEQFF. The chain employs TRBV27 and TRBJ2-1; 8 nucleotides agree with TRBD2. Germline-derived CDR1 and CDR2 are MNHEY and SMNVEV (reference sequence). The CDR3 is 17 residues long. The V and J ends lost 2 bases and 4 bases, in that order; junction bases with no gene match: 10.

The V and J genes are TRBV4-3 and TRBJ2-5; no firm D call. Trimming removed 0 bases at V and 6 bases at J, with 5 bases between. The CDR3 has 12 amino acids. Germline lookup yields CDR1 LGHNA and CDR2 YSLEER. Here the CDR3 reads CASSQDRQTQYF. The CDR3 DNA is TGCGCCAGCAGCCAAGATAGGCAGACCCAGTACTTC.

CDR3 sequence reads: CASSVQGGTEAFF. CDR3 DNA sequence: TGTGCCAGCAGCGTGCAGGGAGGGACTGAAGCTTTCTTT. The chain employs TRBV13 and TRBJ1-1, with D tentatively TRBD1 (5 bases). Germline CDR1 PRHDT, CDR2 FYEKMQ (reference sequence). Trimming took off 5 bases at V and 5 bases at J, with 12 bases between the two ends. CDR3 size: 13 residues.